A selection of T cell receptor beta chains follows, all from one sample in a study of T cell clonotyping in hematopoietic cell transplantation. TCRdb keeps only in-frame clones here, not all; method: immunoSEQ multiplex PCR. The sample comprises fewer than 20,000 clones, 70% to 90% of which are singletons, and 4.2% rests with the top ten. This sample comprised PBMCs, obtained 100 days after allogeneic stem cell transplant. The receptors shown here come from a male patient between 60 and 69 years old who had an allogeneic stem cell transplant from a related donor, so the T cells may come from the graft donor. Some clones in this sample may be carry-over from other donors' samples. Each CDR3 is given with its conserved first and last residue. Each record gives: J gene, V gene, D gene, clone size, CDR3 protein, CDR3 DNA. The D gene is left open where the match is weak. Rows give clone size only sometimes, using once, few, many, or a class for an expanded clone.

>TRBJ2-1|TRBV29-1|TRBD2|.
CSVELAGGWWFF
TGCAGCGTTGAACTAGCGGGGGGGTGGTGGTTCTTC
>TRBJ2-3|TRBV19|.|.
CAGSISSGTDTQYF
TGTGCCGGTAGTATAAGTAGCGGCACAGATACGCAGTATTTT
>TRBJ1-4|TRBV4-2|.|once
CASSQADGREPEKLFF
TGTGCCAGCAGCCAAGCGGACGGAAGAGAGCCTGAAAAACTGTTTTTT
>TRBJ2-5|TRBV19|.|.
CASSAGLGETQYF
TGTGCCAGTAGTGCGGGACTGGGAGAGACCCAGTACTTC
>TRBJ1-5|TRBV27|.|.
CASSLLPGSNQPQHF
TGTGCCAGCAGTTTACTGCCAGGGAGCAATCAGCCCCAGCATTTT
>TRBJ2-5|TRBV7-2|.|.
CASSLDSDRQETQYF
TGTGCCAGCAGCTTAGATTCCGATCGTCAAGAGACCCAGTACTTC
>TRBJ2-7|TRBV19|TRBD1|.
CASRQGGYEQYF
TGTGCCAGTAGACAGGGGGGCTACGAGCAGTACTTC
>TRBJ1-6|TRBV27|.|.
CASSLAESSYNSPLHF
TGTGCCAGCAGTTTGGCGGAGAGCTCCTATAATTCACCCCTCCACTTT
>TRBJ1-2|TRBV28|.|.
CASSSHLQGPGDGGYTF
TGTGCCAGCAGCTCTCATCTGCAGGGGCCCGGTGACGGCGGCTACACCTTC
>TRBJ1-2|TRBV5-8|.|once
CASSSIPGVDGYTF
TGTGCCAGCAGCTCGATTCCGGGAGTGGATGGCTACACCTTC
>TRBJ1-1|TRBV7-2|TRBD1|.
CASSAGQENTEAFF
TGTGCCAGCAGCGCGGGACAGGAGAACACTGAAGCTTTCTTT
>TRBJ1-1|TRBV9|.|.
CASSVVQGSTEAFF
TGTGCCAGCAGCGTAGTACAGGGAAGCACTGAAGCTTTCTTT
>TRBJ1-1|TRBV2|.|once
CASRGTRNTEAFF
TGTGCCAGCAGAGGAACTCGGAACACTGAAGCTTTCTTT
>TRBJ1-6|TRBV7-9|.|few
CASSFTPGVDSPLHF
TGTGCCAGCAGCTTTACCCCAGGGGTAGATTCACCCCTCCACTTT
>TRBJ1-1|TRBV2|.|.
CASGGEGINTEAFF
TGTGCCAGCGGTGGGGAGGGGATTAACACTGAAGCTTTCTTT
>TRBJ1-1|TRBV27|.|.
CASSWGAGTEAFF
TGTGCCAGCAGTTGGGGGGCGGGCACTGAAGCTTTCTTT
>TRBJ2-7|TRBV20-1|TRBD1|.
CSARGGTGEYF
TGCAGTGCTAGAGGGGGGACAGGGGAGTACTTC
>TRBJ1-1|TRBV5-6|.|few
CASSFSGNTEAFF
TGTGCCAGCAGCTTCTCGGGAAACACTGAAGCTTTCTTT
>TRBJ1-1|TRBV9|.|.
CASSGNRNTEAFF
TGTGCCAGCAGCGGGAATAGGAATACTGAAGCTTTCTTT
>TRBJ2-6|TRBV6-1|.|.
CASNEWGPGANVLTF
TGTGCCAGCAACGAATGGGGGCCGGGGGCCAACGTCCTGACTTTC
>TRBJ1-5|TRBV28|.|.
CASFPGGDQPQHF
TGTGCCAGCTTCCCCGGCGGTGATCAGCCCCAGCATTTT
>TRBJ2-3|TRBV2|.|.
CASRVTDTQYF
TGTGCCAGCAGGGTCACAGATACGCAGTATTTT
>TRBJ2-5|TRBV6-1|TRBD2|.
CASSAGLAGGPETQYF
TGTGCCAGCAGTGCCGGACTAGCGGGGGGGCCTGAGACCCAGTACTTC
>TRBJ1-5|TRBV5-1|.|.
CASSLAGMGNQPQHF
TGCGCCAGCAGCTTGGCCGGGATGGGCAATCAGCCCCAGCATTTT
>TRBJ1-3|TRBV7-8|.|.
CASSLVGRSSGNTIYF
TGTGCCAGCAGCTTAGTGGGCAGGAGCTCTGGAAACACCATATATTTT
>TRBJ2-7|TRBV4-2|.|.
CASSQSRGPGGLRYEQYF
TGTGCCAGCAGCCAATCTAGGGGCCCTGGGGGGCTCCGCTACGAGCAGTACTTC
>TRBJ2-5|TRBV7-7|TRBD2|.
CASSFGLAGGQETQYF
TGTGCCAGCAGCTTCGGGCTAGCGGGGGGTCAAGAGACCCAGTACTTC
>TRBJ2-3|TRBV13|TRBD2|few
CASSSSSGGATDTQYF
TGTGCCAGCAGCTCGTCTAGCGGGGGGGCCACAGATACGCAGTATTTT
>TRBJ2-3|TRBV30|TRBD2|.
CAWSHQAGGTDTQYF
TGTGCCTGGAGTCATCAAGCGGGGGGCACAGATACGCAGTATTTT
>TRBJ2-5|TRBV6-5|.|.
CASSPGEETQYF
TGTGCCAGCAGTCCCGGGGAAGAGACCCAGTACTTC
>TRBJ1-1|TRBV2|.|few
CASSGNRASDTEAFF
TGTGCCAGCAGTGGGAACAGGGCAAGCGACACTGAAGCTTTCTTT
>TRBJ1-2|TRBV7-2|TRBD1|.
CASSLDRGINYGYTF
TGTGCCAGCAGCTTGGACAGGGGGATAAACTATGGCTACACCTTC
>TRBJ1-2|TRBV15|TRBD1|once
CATSKLQGTGYGYTF
TGTGCCACCAGCAAACTACAGGGGACGGGCTATGGCTACACCTTC
>TRBJ2-7|TRBV19|TRBD1|.
CASSIDFQGAQYF
TGTGCCAGTAGTATAGATTTCCAGGGGGCGCAGTACTTC
>TRBJ2-2|TRBV29-1|TRBD1|.
CSVEDPLTGQNTGELFF
TGCAGCGTTGAAGATCCCTTGACAGGGCAGAACACCGGGGAGCTGTTTTTT
>TRBJ2-7|TRBV28|.|.
CASSSNSWDTTYEQYF
TGTGCCAGCAGCTCGAATAGCTGGGACACAACCTACGAGCAGTACTTC
>TRBJ2-3|TRBV7-2|.|.
CASSTSGGSTDTQYF
TGTGCCAGCAGCACCTCGGGGGGCAGCACAGATACGCAGTATTTT
>TRBJ1-6|TRBV2|.|.
CASSEREIIGSPLHF
TGTGCCAGCAGTGAACGGGAGATTATTGGCTCACCCCTCCACTTT